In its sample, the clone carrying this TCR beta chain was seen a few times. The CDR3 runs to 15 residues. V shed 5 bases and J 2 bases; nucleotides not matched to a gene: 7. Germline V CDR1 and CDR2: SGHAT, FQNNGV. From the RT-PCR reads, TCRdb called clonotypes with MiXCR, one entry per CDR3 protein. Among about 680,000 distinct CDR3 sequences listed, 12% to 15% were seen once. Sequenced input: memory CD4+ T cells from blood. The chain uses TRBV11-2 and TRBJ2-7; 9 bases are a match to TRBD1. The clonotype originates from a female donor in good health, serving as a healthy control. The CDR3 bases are TGTGCCAGCAGCAAACCGGGACAGGGCCCCTACGAGCAGTACTTC. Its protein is CASSKPGQGPYEQYF.